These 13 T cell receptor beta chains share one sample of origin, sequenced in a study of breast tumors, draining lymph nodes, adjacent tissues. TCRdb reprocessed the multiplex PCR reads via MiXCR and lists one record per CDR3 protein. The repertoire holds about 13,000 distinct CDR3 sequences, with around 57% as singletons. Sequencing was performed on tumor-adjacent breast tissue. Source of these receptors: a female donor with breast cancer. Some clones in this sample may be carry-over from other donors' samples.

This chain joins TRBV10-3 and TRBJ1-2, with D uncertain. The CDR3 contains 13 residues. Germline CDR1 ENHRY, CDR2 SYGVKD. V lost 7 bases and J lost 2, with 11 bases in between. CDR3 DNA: TGTGCCATCACAGACGAGGGAAACTATGGCTACACCTTC. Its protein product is CAITDEGNYGYTF.

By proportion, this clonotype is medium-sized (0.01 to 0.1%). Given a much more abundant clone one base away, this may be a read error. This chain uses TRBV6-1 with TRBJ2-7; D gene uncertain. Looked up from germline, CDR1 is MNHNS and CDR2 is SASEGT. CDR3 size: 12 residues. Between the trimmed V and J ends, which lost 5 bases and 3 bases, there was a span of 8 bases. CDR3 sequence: CASSQYGYEQYF. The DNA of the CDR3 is TGTGCCAGCAGTCAATATGGCTACGAGCAGTACTTC.

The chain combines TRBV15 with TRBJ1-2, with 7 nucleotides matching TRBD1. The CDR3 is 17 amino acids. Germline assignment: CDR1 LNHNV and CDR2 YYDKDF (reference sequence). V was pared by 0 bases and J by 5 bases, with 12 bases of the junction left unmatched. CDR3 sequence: CATSRDLLGTEMYGYTF. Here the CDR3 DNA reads TGTGCCACCAGCAGAGATCTCTTGGGGACAGAAATGTATGGCTACACCTTC.

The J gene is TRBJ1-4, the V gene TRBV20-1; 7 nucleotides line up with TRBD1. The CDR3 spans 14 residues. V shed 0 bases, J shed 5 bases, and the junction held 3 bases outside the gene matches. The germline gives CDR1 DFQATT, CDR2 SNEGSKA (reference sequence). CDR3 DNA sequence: TGCAGTGCTAGAGATGGGGGACAGAATGAAAAACTGTTTTTT. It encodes CSARDGGQNEKLFF.

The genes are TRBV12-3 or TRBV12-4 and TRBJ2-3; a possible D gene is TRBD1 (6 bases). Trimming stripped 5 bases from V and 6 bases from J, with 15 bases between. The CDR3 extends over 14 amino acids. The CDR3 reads CASSPGARGDTQYF. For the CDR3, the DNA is TGTGCCAGCAGTCCAGGGGCCCGAGGCGATACGCAGTATTTT.

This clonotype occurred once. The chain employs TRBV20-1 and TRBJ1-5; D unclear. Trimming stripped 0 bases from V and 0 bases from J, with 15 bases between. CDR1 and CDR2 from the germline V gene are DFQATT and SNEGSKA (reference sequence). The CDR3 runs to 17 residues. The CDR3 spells CSARDRTGLYSNQPQHF. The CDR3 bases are TGCAGTGCTAGAGATCGGACCGGCCTCTATAGCAATCAGCCCCAGCATTTT.

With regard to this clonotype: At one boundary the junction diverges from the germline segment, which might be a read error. The CDR3 here is CASSRDRRGDKLFF. The CDR3, as DNA: TGTGCCAGCAGCAGGGATAGACGAGGGGATAAACTGTTTTTT. V usage is TRBV15 and J usage is TRBJ1-4; TRBD1 might be the D (5 bases). Per germline, CDR1 LNHNV and CDR2 YYDKDF (reference sequence). This CDR3 has 14 residues. Together with reference TRBV15 and TRBJ1-4, the CDR3 gives the full variable domain: DAMVIQNPRYQVTQFGKPVTLSCSQTLNHNVMYWYQQKSSQAPKLLFHYYDKDFNNEADTPDNFQSRRPNTSFCFLDIRSPGLGDTAMYLCASSRDRRGDKLFFGSGTQLSVL.

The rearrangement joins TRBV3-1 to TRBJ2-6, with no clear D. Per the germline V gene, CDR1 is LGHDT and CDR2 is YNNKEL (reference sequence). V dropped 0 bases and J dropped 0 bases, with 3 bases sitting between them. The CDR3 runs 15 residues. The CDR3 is CASSQDSSGANVLTF. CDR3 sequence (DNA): TGTGCCAGCAGCCAAGATAGCTCTGGGGCCAACGTCCTGACTTTC.

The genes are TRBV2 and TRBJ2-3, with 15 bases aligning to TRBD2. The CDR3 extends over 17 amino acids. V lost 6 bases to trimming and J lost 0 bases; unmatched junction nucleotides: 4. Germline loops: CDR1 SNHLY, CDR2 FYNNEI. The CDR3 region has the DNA TGTGCCAGCAGCAAAGGGACTAGCGGGAGGAGCACAGATACGCAGTATTTT. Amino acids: CASSKGTSGRSTDTQYF.

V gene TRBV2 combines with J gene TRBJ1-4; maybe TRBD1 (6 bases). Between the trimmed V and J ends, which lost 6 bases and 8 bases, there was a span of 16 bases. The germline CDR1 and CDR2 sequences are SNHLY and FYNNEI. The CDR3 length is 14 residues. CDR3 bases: TGTGCCAGCAGGGCGGACAGACAAGGGGAAAAACTGTTTTTT. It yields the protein CASRADRQGEKLFF. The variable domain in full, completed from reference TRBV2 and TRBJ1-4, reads EPEVTQTPSHQVTQMGQEVILRCVPISNHLYFYWYRQILGQKVEFLVSFYNNEISEKSEIFDDQFSVERPDGSNFTLKIRSTKLEDSAMYFCASRADRQGEKLFFGSGTQLSVL.

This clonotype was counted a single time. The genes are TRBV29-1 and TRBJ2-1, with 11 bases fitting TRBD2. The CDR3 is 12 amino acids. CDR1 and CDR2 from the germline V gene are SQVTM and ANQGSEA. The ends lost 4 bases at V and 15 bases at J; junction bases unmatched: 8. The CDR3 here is CSVVVLAGVPFF. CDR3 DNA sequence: TGCAGCGTTGTGGTACTAGCGGGAGTGCCGTTCTTC.

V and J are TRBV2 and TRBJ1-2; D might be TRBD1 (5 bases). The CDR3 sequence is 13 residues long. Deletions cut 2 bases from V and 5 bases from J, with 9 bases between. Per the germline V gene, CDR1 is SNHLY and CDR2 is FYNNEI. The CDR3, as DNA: TGTGCCAGCAGTGAATCGGGGGTTTATGGCTACACCTTC. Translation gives CASSESGVYGYTF.

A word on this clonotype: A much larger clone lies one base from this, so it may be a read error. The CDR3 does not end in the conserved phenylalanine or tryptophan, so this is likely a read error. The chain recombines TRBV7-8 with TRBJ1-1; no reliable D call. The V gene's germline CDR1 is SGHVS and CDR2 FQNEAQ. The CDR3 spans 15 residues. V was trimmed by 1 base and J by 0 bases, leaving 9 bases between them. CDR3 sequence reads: CASSLEPSMNTEAFL. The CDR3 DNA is TGTGCCAGCAGCTTAGAGCCCAGTATGAACACTGAAGCTTTCTTG.